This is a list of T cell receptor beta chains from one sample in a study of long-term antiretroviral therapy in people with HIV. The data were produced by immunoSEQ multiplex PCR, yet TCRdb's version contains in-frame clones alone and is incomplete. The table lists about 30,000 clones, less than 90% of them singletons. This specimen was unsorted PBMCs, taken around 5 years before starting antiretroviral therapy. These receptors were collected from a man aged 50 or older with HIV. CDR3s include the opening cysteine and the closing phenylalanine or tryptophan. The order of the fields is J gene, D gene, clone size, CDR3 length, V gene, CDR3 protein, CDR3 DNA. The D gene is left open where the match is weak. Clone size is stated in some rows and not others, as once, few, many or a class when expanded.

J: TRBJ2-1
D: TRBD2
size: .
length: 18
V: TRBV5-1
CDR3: CASSWGLADTFSYNEQFF
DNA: TGCGCCAGCAGCTGGGGACTAGCGGATACATTCTCCTACAATGAGCAGTTCTTC

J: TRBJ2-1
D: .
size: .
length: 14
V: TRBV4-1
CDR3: CASSRQAIYDEQFF
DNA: TGCGCCAGCAGCCGACAGGCAATATACGATGAGCAGTTCTTC

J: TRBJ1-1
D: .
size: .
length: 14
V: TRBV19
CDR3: CASSKVSGHTEAFF
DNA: TGTGCCAGTTCCAAGGTGTCAGGCCACACTGAAGCTTTCTTT

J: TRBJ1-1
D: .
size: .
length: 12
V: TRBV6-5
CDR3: CASSYSFGEAFF
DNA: TGTGCCAGCAGTTACTCGTTTGGGGAAGCTTTCTTT

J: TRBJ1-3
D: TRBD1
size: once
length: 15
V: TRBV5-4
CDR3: CASSFDRGSGNTIYF
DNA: TGTGCCAGCAGCTTCGACAGGGGTTCTGGAAACACCATATATTTT

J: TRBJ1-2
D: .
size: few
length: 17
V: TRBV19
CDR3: CASSIPPNPGRPYGYTF
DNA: TGTGCCAGTAGTATTCCCCCAAACCCCGGGAGACCCTATGGCTACACCTTC

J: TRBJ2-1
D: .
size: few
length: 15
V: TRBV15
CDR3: CATSREVSSISEQFF
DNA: TGTGCCACCAGCAGAGAGGTCTCTAGTATCAGTGAGCAGTTCTTC

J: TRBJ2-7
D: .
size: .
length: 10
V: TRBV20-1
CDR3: CSAIRSEQYF
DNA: TGCAGTGCTATCCGATCCGAGCAGTACTTC

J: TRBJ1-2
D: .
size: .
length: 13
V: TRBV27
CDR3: CASSWQVNYGYTF
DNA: TGTGCCAGCAGTTGGCAGGTGAACTATGGCTACACCTTC

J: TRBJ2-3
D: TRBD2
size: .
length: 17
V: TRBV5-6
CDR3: CASSLRGTSGGWDTQYF
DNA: TGTGCCAGCAGCTTAAGGGGGACTAGCGGGGGATGGGATACGCAGTATTTT

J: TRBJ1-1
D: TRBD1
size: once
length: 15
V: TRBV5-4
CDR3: CASSPRQGLNTEAFF
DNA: TGTGCCAGCAGCCCTAGACAGGGCCTGAACACTGAAGCTTTCTTT

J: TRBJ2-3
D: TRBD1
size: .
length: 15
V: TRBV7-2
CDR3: CASSRQGRSTDTQYF
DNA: TGTGCCAGCAGCCGACAGGGGAGGAGTACAGATACGCAGTATTTT

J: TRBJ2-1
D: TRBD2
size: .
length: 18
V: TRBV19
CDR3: CASIPQPGLAGSYNEQFF
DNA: TGTGCCAGTATACCCCAACCGGGACTAGCGGGAAGCTACAATGAGCAGTTCTTC

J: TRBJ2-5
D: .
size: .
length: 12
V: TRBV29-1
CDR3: CSVTDMKETQYF
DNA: TGCAGCGTTACTGACATGAAAGAGACCCAGTACTTC

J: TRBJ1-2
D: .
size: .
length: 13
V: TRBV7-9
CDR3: CASSLDAQYGYTF
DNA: TGTGCCAGCAGCCTCGACGCTCAATATGGCTACACCTTC

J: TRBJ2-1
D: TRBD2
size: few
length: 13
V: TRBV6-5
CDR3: CASSYAGGLEQFF
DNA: TGTGCCAGCAGTTACGCGGGGGGGCTTGAGCAGTTCTTC

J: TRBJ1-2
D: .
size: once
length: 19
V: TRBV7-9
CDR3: CASSLGESVGDAGGYGYTF
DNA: TGTGCCAGCAGCTTAGGGGAATCGGTCGGGGATGCGGGCGGCTATGGCTACACCTTC

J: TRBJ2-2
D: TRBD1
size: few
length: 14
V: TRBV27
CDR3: CASSLGQGIGELFF
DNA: TGTGCCAGCAGTTTAGGACAGGGAATCGGGGAGCTGTTTTTT

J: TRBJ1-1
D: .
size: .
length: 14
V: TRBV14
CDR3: CASSHFRGNSAAFF
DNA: TGTGCCAGCAGCCATTTTAGGGGAAATTCGGCGGCTTTCTTT

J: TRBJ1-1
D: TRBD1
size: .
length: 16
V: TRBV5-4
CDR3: CASSVGRTGSHTEAFF
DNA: TGTGCCAGCAGCGTAGGACGGACAGGCTCACACACTGAAGCTTTCTTT

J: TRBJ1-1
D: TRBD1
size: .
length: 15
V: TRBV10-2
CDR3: CASSANRGGNTEAFF
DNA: TGCGCCAGCAGCGCCAACAGGGGCGGGAACACTGAAGCTTTCTTT

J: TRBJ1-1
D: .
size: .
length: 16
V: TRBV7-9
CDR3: CASSLIWTALNTEAFF
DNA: TGTGCCAGCAGCCTTATCTGGACCGCCTTGAACACTGAAGCTTTCTTT

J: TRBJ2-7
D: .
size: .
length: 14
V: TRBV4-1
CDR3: CASSQGASVYEQYF
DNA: TGCGCCAGCAGCCAAGGGGCCAGCGTTTACGAGCAGTACTTC

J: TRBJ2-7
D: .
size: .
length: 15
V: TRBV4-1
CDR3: CASSPLELGSYEQYF
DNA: TGCGCCAGCAGCCCCTTGGAGCTGGGGTCCTACGAGCAGTACTTC

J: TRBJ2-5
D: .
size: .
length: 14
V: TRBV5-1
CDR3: CASSFTRNQETQYF
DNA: TGCGCCAGCAGCTTTACTAGGAACCAAGAGACCCAGTACTTC

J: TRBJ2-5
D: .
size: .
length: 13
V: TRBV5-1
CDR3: CASIHSGVETQYF
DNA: TGCGCCAGCATCCACTCAGGGGTAGAGACCCAGTACTTC

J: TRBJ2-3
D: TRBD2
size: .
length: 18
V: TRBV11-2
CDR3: CASSFAQGGTSGTDTQYF
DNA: TGTGCCAGCAGCTTTGCACAGGGAGGGACTAGCGGCACAGATACGCAGTATTTT

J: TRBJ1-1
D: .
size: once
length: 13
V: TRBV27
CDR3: CASSSIKNTEAFF
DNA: TGTGCCAGCAGTTCTATTAAGAACACTGAAGCTTTCTTT

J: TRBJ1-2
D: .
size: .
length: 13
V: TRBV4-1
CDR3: CASSQPQGYGYTF
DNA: TGCGCCAGCAGCCAACCACAGGGATATGGCTACACCTTC

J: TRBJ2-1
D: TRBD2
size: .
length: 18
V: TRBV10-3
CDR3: CAISEYETGGLLYNEQFF
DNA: TGTGCCATCAGTGAATATGAAACGGGAGGGCTTCTCTACAATGAGCAGTTCTTC

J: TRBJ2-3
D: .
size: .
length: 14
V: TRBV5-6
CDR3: CASSLEVRTDTQYF
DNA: TGTGCCAGCAGCTTGGAGGTACGCACAGATACGCAGTATTTT

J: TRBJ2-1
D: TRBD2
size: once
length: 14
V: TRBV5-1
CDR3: CASSSGLADNEQFF
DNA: TGCGCCAGCAGCTCGGGACTAGCCGACAATGAGCAGTTCTTC

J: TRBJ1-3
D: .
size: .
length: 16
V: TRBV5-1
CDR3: CASSLEGNPSGNTIYF
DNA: TGCGCCAGCAGCTTGGAAGGAAATCCGTCTGGAAACACCATATATTTT

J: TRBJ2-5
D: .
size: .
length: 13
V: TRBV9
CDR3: CASSVAVWETQYF
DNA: TGTGCCAGCAGCGTAGCTGTTTGGGAGACCCAGTACTTC

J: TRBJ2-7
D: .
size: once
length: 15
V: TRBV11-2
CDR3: CASSLTPGATYEQYF
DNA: TGTGCCAGCAGCCTGACTCCCGGGGCGACCTACGAGCAGTACTTC

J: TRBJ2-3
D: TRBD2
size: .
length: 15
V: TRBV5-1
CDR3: CASSLGLAGRDTQYF
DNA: TGCGCCAGCAGCCTCGGACTAGCGGGACGGGATACGCAGTATTTT

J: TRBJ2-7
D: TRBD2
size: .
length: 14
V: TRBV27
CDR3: CASRMGGRSYEQYF
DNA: TGTGCCAGCCGTATGGGAGGGCGGTCTTACGAGCAGTACTTC

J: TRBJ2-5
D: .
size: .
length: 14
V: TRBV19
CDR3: CASSIGGGAETQYF
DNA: TGTGCCAGTAGTATAGGTGGGGGGGCAGAGACCCAGTACTTC

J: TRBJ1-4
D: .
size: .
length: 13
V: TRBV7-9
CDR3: CASSYVVGEKLFF
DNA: TGTGCCAGCAGCTATGTGGTGGGTGAAAAACTGTTTTTT

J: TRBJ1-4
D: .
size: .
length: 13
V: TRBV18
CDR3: CASSRPKGEKLFF
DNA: TGTGCCAGCTCACGGCCGAAAGGCGAAAAACTGTTTTTT

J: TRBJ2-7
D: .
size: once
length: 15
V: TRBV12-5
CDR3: CASGPPLGTVYEQYF
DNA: TGTGCTAGTGGTCCCCCCCTTGGGACCGTCTACGAGCAGTACTTC

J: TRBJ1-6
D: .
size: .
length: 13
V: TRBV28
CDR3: CASSLSGYSPLHF
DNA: TGTGCCAGCAGTTTATCGGGTTATTCACCCCTCCACTTT

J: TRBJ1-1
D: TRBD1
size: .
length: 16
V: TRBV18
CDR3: CASSLGQGLSRTEAFF
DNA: TGTGCCAGCTCACTGGGACAGGGTCTAAGTAGGACTGAAGCTTTCTTT

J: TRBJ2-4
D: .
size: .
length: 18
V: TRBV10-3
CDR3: CAISEIKSRPGENGIQYF
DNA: TGTGCCATCAGTGAGATCAAATCCCGCCCTGGAGAAAATGGCATTCAGTACTTC

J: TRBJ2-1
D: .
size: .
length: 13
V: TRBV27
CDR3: CASSLSRGRGQFF
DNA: TGTGCCAGCAGTTTATCGAGAGGACGGGGGCAGTTCTTC

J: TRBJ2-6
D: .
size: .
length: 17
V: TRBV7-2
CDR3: CASSLGAPKSGANVLTF
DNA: TGTGCCAGCAGCCTGGGGGCCCCTAAATCTGGGGCCAACGTCCTGACTTTC

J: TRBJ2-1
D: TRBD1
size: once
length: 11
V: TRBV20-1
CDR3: CSAPGGNEQFF
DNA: TGCAGTGCCCCAGGGGGTAATGAGCAGTTCTTC

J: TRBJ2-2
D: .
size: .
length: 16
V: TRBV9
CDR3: CASSERGGANTGELFF
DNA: TGTGCCAGCAGCGAACGAGGTGGTGCTAACACCGGGGAGCTGTTTTTT

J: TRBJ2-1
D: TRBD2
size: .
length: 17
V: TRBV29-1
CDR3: CSVSGTSGGYGYNEQFF
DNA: TGCAGCGTTTCCGGGACTAGCGGGGGTTATGGCTACAATGAGCAGTTCTTC

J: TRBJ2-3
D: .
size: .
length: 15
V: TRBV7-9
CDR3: CASSLEGSFADTQYF
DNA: TGTGCCAGCAGCTTAGAGGGCAGTTTTGCAGATACGCAGTATTTT

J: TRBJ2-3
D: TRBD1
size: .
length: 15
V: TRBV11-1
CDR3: CASSFHRGRSDTQYF
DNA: TGTGCCAGCAGCTTCCACAGGGGGCGCTCAGATACGCAGTATTTT

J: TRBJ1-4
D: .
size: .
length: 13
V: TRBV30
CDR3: CAGDPRRGEKLFF
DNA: TGTGCCGGGGATCCACGACGGGGTGAAAAACTGTTTTTT

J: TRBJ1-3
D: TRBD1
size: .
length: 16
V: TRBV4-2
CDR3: CASSQDPDRVADTIYF
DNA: TGTGCCAGCAGCCAAGATCCGGACAGGGTAGCGGACACCATATATTTT

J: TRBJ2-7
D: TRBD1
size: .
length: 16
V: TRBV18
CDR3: CASSPRSGQVSYEQYF
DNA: TGTGCCAGCTCACCACGTTCGGGACAGGTGTCCTACGAGCAGTACTTC

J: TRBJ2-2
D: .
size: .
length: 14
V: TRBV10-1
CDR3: CASSEGRNTGELFF
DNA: TGCGCCAGCAGCGAGGGCAGGAACACCGGGGAGCTGTTTTTT

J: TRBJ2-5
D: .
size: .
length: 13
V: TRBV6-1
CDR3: CASREGGEETQYF
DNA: TGTGCCAGCAGGGAAGGGGGGGAGGAGACCCAGTACTTC

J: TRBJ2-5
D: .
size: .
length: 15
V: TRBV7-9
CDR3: CASSLVGTIQETQYF
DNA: TGTGCCAGCAGCTTAGTGGGGACAATCCAAGAGACCCAGTACTTC